This T cell receptor (beta chain) was found in a study of naive and memory T cell subsets. The study's findings and limits: Naive repertoires, especially CD8, held a few larger clonotypes, possibly memory cells re-expressing CD45RA. Expression changes during T cell differentiation may affect RNA-based TCR counts.

The CDR3 contains 15 residues. V lost 7 bases and J lost 0, with 13 bases in between. The germline V gene encodes CDR1 SGHRS and CDR2 YFSETQ. Concerning this clonotype: Antigen unknown.

Two oligonucleotides, mixed equimolar, formed the beta constant-region primer covering TRBC1 and TRBC2. Four rounds of PCR amplified the ligated cDNA using nested alpha and beta constant-region primers plus SP2. TCRdb itself ran the UMI-ligation and nested PCR reads through MiXCR, one entry per CDR3 protein. Counted here are around 160,000 distinct CDR3 sequences, 22% occurring once; the ten biggest clones make up roughly 0.1%. This sequence joins TRBV5-1 and TRBJ2-2; D is ambiguous. This receptor was identified in a human donor in good health. The sequencing sample was made of naive CD4+ T cells from blood. DNA of the CDR3: TGCGCCAGCGGGGATAGCAGAACGAACACCGGGGAGCTGTTTTTT. It encodes CASGDSRTNTGELFF.